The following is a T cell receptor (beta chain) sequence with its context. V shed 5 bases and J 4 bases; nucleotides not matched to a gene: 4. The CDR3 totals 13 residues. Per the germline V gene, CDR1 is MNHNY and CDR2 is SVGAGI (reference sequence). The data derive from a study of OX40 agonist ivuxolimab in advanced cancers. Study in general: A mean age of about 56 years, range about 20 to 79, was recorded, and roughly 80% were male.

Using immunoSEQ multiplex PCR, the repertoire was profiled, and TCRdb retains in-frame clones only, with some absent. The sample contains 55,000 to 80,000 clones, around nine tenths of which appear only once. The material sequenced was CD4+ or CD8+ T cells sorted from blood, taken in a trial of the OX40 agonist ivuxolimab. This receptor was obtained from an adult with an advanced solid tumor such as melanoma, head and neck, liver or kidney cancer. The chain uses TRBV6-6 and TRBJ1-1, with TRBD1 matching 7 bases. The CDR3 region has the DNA TGTGCCAGCAGTCTACAGGGGACCACTGAAGCTTTCTTT. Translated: CASSLQGTTEAFF.